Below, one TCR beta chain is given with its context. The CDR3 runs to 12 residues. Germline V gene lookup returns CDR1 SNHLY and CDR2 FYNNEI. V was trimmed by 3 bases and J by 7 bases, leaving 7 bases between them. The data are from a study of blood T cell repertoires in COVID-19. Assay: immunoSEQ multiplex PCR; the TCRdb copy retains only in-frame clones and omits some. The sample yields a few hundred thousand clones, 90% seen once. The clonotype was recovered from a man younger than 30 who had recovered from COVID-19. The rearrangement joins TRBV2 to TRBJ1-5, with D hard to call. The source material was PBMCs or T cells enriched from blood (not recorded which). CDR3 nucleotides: TGTGCCAGCAGTGACGAGCTCCAGCCCCAGCATTTT. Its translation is CASSDELQPQHF.